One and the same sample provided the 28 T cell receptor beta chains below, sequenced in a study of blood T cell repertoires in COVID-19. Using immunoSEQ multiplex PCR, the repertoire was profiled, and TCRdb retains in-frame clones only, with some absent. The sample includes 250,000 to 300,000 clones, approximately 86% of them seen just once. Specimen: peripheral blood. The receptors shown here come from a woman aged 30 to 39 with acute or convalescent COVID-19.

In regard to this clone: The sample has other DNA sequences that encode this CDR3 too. In nucleotides, the CDR3 is TGCGCCAGCAGCCTGGGACTAGCGGGGAACACCGGGGAGCTGTTTTTT. Translating it yields CASSLGLAGNTGELFF. J is TRBJ2-2 and V is TRBV5-1; 12 nucleotides match TRBD2. The junction had 2 bases not matched to a gene; V was cut back by 4 bases and J by 1 base. Germline V gene data show CDR1 as SGHRS and CDR2 as YFSETQ. The CDR3 totals 16 residues.

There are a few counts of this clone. The CDR3 loop is CAWSETTGFNQPQHF. CDR3 nucleotides: TGTGCCTGGAGTGAAACCACAGGGTTCAATCAGCCCCAGCATTTT. This chain uses TRBV30 with TRBJ1-5; D might be TRBD1 (6 bases). Germline V gene sequence: CDR1 GTSNPN, CDR2 SVGIG (reference sequence). This CDR3 is built from 15 residues. V was pared by 1 base and J by 3 bases, with 13 bases between.

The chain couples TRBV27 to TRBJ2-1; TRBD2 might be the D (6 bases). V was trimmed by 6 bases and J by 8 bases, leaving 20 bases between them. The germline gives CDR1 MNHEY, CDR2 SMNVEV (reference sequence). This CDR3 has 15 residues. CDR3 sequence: CASSGGARPSDEQFF. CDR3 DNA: TGTGCCAGCAGCGGAGGAGCTAGGCCTAGCGATGAGCAGTTCTTC.

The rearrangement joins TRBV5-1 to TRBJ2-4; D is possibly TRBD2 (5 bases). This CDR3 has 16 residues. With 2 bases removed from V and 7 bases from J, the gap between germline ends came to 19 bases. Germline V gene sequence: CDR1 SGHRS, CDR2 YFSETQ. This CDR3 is CASSFKTDSPANIQYF. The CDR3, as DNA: TGCGCCAGCAGCTTTAAAACGGACTCACCAGCGAACATTCAGTACTTC.

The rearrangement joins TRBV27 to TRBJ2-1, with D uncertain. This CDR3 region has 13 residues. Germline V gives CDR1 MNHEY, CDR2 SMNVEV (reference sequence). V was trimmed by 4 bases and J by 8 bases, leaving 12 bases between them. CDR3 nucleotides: TGTGCCAGCAGTTCCCGGTTTATATATGAGCAGTTCTTC. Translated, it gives CASSSRFIYEQFF.

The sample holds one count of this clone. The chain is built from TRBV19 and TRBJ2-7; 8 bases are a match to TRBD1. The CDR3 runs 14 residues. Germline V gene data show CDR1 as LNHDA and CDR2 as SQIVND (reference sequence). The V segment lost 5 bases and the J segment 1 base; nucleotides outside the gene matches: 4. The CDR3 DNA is TGTGCCAGTAGTTCCGGACAGGGTTCCTACGAGCAGTACTTC. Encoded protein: CASSSGQGSYEQYF.

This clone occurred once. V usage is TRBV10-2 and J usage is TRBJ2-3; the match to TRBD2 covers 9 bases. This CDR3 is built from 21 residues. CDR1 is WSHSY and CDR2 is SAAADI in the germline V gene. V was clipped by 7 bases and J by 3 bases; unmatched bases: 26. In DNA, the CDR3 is TGCGCCAGCAAACCAAACAGGGGAGTAGCAGCGGGAGGTTTCGGGACAGATACGCAGTATTTT. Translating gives CASKPNRGVAAGGFGTDTQYF.

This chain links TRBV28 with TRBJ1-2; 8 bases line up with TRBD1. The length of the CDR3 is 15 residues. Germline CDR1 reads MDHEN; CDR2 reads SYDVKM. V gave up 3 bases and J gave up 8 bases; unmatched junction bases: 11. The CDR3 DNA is TGTGCCAGCAGTTTCCAAGGACAGGGTTCTGACGGCTACACCTTC. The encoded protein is CASSFQGQGSDGYTF.

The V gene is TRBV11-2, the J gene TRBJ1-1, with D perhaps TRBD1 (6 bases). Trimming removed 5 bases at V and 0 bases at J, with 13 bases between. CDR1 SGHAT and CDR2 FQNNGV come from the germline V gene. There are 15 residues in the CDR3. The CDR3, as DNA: TGTGCCAGCAGCCAGGGGACACTGATGAACACTGAAGCTTTCTTT. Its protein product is CASSQGTLMNTEAFF.

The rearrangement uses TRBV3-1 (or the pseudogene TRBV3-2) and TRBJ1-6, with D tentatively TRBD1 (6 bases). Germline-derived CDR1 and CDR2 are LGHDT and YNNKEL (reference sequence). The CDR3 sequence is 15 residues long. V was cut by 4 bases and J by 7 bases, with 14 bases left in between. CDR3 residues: CASSLAGGPNSPLHF. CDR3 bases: TGTGCCAGCAGCCTAGCGGGGGGCCCAAATTCACCCCTCCACTTT.

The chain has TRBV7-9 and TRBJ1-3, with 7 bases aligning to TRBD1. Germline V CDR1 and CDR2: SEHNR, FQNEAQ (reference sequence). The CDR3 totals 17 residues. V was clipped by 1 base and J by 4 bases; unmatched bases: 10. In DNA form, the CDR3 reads TGTGCCAGCAGCTTAGGACCGGGACAGAAAATAGGAAACACCATATATTTT. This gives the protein CASSLGPGQKIGNTIYF.

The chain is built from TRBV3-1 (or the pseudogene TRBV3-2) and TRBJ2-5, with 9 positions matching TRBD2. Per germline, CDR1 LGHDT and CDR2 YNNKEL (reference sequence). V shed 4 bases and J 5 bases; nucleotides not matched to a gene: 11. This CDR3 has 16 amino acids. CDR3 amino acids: CASSPPFGGRGETQYF. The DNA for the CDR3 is TGTGCCAGCAGCCCCCCCTTCGGCGGGAGGGGGGAGACCCAGTACTTC.

CDR3 sequence: CSVDWQGKTGELFF. The CDR3 DNA follows: TGCAGCGTTGATTGGCAGGGCAAGACCGGGGAGCTGTTTTTT. The rearrangement links TRBV29-1 to TRBJ2-2, with TRBD1 as a possible D gene (5 bases). The V gene's germline CDR1 is SQVTM and CDR2 ANQGSEA. CDR3 size: 14 residues. V dropped 3 bases and J dropped 5 bases, with 13 bases sitting between them.

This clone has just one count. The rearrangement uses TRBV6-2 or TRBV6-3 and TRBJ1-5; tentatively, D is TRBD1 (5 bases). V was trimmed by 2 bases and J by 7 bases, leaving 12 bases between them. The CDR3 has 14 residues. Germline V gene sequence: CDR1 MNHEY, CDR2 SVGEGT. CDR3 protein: CASSYTGIWQPQHF. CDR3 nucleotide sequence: TGTGCCAGCAGTTACACAGGAATTTGGCAGCCCCAGCATTTT.

DNA for the CDR3: TGTGCCAGCAGTTACTCTAGGACAGCCGACACTGAAGCTTTCTTT. This codes for CASSYSRTADTEAFF. V is TRBV6-2 or TRBV6-3 and J is TRBJ1-1, with D possibly being TRBD1 (6 bases). Germline assignment: CDR1 MNHEY and CDR2 SVGEGT. This CDR3 has 15 amino acids. Trimming shortened V by 0 bases and J by 3 bases, and 11 bases separated the two germline ends.

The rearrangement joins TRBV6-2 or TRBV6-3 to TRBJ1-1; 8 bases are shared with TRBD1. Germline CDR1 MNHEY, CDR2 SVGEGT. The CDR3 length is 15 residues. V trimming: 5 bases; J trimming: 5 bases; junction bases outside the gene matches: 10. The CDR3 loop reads CASSDPTGGWTEAFF. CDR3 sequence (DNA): TGTGCCAGCAGTGATCCAACAGGGGGTTGGACTGAAGCTTTCTTT.

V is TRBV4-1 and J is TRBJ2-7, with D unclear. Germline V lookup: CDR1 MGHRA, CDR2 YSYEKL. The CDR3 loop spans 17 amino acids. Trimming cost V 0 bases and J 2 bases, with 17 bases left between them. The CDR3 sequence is CASSQDLLQAHTYEQYF. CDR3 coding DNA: TGCGCCAGCAGCCAAGATCTGCTGCAGGCCCATACCTACGAGCAGTACTTC.

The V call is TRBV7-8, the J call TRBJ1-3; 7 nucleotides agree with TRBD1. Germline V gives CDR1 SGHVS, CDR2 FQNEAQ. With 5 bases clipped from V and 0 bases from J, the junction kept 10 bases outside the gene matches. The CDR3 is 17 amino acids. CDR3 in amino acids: CASSQRTGGFSGNTIYF. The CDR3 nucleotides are TGTGCCAGCAGCCAAAGGACAGGAGGGTTCTCTGGAAACACCATATATTTT. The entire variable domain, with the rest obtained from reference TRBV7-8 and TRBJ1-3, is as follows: GAGVSQSPRYKVAKRGQDVALRCDPISGHVSLFWYQQALGQGPEFLTYFQNEAQLDKSGLPSDRFFAERPEGSVSTLKIQRTQQEDSAVYLCASSQRTGGFSGNTIYFGEGSWLTVV.

This CDR3 reads CASSFSGMGEQFF. The CDR3 DNA is TGTGCCAGCAGCTTTAGCGGGATGGGTGAGCAGTTCTTC. V gene TRBV7-8 combines with J gene TRBJ2-1, with 8 bases aligning to TRBD2. The V gene end was trimmed by 3 bases and the J gene end by 9 bases; junction bases not matched to a gene: 4. CDR3 length equals 13 residues. In germline, CDR1 is SGHVS, CDR2 FQNEAQ.

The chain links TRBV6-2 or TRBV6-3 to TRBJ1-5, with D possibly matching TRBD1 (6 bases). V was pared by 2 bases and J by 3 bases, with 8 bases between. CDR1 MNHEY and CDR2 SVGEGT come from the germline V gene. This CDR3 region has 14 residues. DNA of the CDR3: TGTGCCAGCAGTTACCGGGACAACAATCAGCCCCAGCATTTT. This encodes CASSYRDNNQPQHF.

CDR3: CASSSARTSGQETQYF. The CDR3 DNA reads TGCGCCAGCAGCTCAGCCAGGACTAGCGGACAAGAGACCCAGTACTTC. The gene calls are TRBV5-1 and TRBJ2-5; 10 bases line up with TRBD2. The CDR3 is 16 amino acids. Trimming cost V 3 bases and J 2 bases; bases outside gene matches: 7. The germline gives CDR1 SGHRS, CDR2 YFSETQ.

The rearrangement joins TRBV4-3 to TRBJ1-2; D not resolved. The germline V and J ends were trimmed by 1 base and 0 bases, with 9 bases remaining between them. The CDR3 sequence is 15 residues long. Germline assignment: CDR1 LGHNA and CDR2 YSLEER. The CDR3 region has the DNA TGCGCCAGCAGCCAAGGGGCAGAAACTAACTATGGCTACACCTTC. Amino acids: CASSQGAETNYGYTF.

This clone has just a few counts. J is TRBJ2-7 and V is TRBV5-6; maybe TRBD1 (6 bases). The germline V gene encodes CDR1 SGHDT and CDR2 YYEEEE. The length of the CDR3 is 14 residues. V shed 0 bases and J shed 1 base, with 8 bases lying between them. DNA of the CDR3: TGTGCCAGCAGCTTGGGGGACACGTCCTACGAGCAGTACTTC. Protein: CASSLGDTSYEQYF.

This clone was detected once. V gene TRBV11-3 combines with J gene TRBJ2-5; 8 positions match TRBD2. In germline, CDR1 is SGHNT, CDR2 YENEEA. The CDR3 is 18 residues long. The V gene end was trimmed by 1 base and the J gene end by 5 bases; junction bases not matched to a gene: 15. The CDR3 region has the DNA TGTGCCAGCAGCTTAGGCCTCCGGGGGGGACCCTCCCCGGAGACCCAGTACTTC. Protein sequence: CASSLGLRGGPSPETQYF.

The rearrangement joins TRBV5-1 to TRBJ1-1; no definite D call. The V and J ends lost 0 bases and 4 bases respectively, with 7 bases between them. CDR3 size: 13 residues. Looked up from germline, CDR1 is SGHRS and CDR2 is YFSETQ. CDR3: CASSLGAPTEAFF. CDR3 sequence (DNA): TGCGCCAGCAGCTTGGGGGCACCCACTGAAGCTTTCTTT.

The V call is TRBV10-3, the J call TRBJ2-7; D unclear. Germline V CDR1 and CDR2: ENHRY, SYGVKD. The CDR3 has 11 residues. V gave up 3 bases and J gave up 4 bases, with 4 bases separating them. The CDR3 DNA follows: TGTGCCATCAGTGACCCATACGAGCAGTACTTC. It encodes CAISDPYEQYF.

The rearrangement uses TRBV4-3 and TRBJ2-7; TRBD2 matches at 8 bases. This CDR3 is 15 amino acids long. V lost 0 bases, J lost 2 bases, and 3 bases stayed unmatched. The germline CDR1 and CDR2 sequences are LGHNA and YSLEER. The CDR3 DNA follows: TGCGCCAGCAGCCAAGAAACTAGCGGAACCTACGAGCAGTACTTC. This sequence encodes CASSQETSGTYEQYF.

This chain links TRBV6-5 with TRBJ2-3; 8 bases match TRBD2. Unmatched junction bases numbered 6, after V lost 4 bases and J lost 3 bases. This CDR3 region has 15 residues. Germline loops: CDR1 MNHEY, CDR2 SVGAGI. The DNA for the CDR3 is TGTGCCAGCAGTTTGGCCGGGACTAGGACAGATACGCAGTATTTT. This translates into CASSLAGTRTDTQYF.